The rows below give T cell receptor beta chains drawn from one sample of a study of blood T cell repertoires in COVID-19. Using immunoSEQ multiplex PCR, the repertoire was profiled, and TCRdb retains in-frame clones only, with some absent. The sample holds roughly 160,000 clones, about nine tenths seen once. Sequencing was performed on peripheral blood. The source of these receptors is a man in his 60s with acute or convalescent COVID-19. The CDR3 runs from the conserved cysteine through the conserved F or W. A D gene is named only where the DNA matches it firmly. Clone sizes are given selectively: once, few, many, or a class where the clone is expanded.

size,D,V,J,length,CDR3,DNA
.,TRBD2,TRBV5-1,TRBJ2-3,15,CASSWTSGRAGTQYF,TGCGCCAGCAGCTGGACTAGCGGGAGGGCCGGAACGCAGTATTTT
.,TRBD1,TRBV20-1,TRBJ1-1,14,CSASRPGTGGEAFF,TGCAGTGCTAGTCGTCCCGGGACAGGGGGCGAGGCTTTCTTT
.,.,TRBV28,TRBJ2-3,14,CASSSGTSTDTQYF,TGTGCCAGCAGCTCCGGGACAAGCACAGATACGCAGTATTTT
.,.,TRBV11-2,TRBJ2-4,16,CASSVGDFNAKNIQYF,TGTGCCAGCAGCGTCGGGGACTTCAATGCCAAAAACATTCAGTACTTC
.,TRBD1,TRBV7-2,TRBJ1-5,15,CASSADRGRGQPQHF,TGTGCCAGCAGCGCAGACAGGGGGCGCGGACAGCCCCAGCATTTT
.,.,TRBV28,TRBJ2-1,15,CASSPSGSRYNEQFF,TGTGCCAGCAGTCCCAGCGGTTCGCGGTACAATGAGCAGTTCTTC
.,TRBD1,TRBV4-1,TRBJ2-6,21,CASSQGPGWDRVYPGANVLTF,TGCGCCAGCAGCCAAGGTCCCGGGTGGGACAGGGTCTACCCTGGGGCCAACGTCCTGACTTTC
.,TRBD2,TRBV5-8,TRBJ2-7,14,CASSRTSGTYEQYF,TGTGCCAGCAGCAGGACTAGCGGGACCTACGAGCAGTACTTC
.,.,TRBV30,TRBJ1-2,14,CAWALGGVNYGYTF,TGTGCCTGGGCCCTTGGAGGCGTTAACTATGGCTACACCTTC
.,.,TRBV6-1,TRBJ1-2,14,CASSETAGDYGYTF,TGTGCCAGCAGTGAAACCGCAGGGGACTATGGCTACACCTTC
.,TRBD1,TRBV6-5,TRBJ1-1,14,CATTSGQGAIEAFF,TGTGCCACCACATCGGGACAGGGGGCTATTGAAGCTTTCTTT
.,TRBD1,TRBV5-1,TRBJ1-5,13,CASSLDRGQPQHF,TGCGCCAGCAGCCTGGACAGGGGTCAGCCCCAGCATTTT
.,TRBD1,TRBV24-1,TRBJ1-2,15,CATSDFPRGQNGYTF,TGTGCCACCAGTGATTTTCCCAGGGGGCAGAATGGCTACACCTTC
.,TRBD2,TRBV7-2,TRBJ2-3,18,CASSLVGTSGGATDTQYF,TGTGCCAGCAGCTTAGTTGGGACTAGCGGGGGGGCGACAGATACGCAGTATTTT
.,.,TRBV7-2,TRBJ1-1,14,CASSSYRTNTEAFF,TGTGCCAGCAGCTCCTACAGGACGAACACTGAAGCTTTCTTT
.,TRBD1,TRBV7-9,TRBJ1-2,15,CASSHPDRVYYGYTF,TGTGCCAGCAGCCACCCCGACAGGGTCTACTATGGCTACACCTTC
once,.,TRBV29-1,TRBJ1-1,14,CSVVLGDGNTEAFF,TGCAGCGTTGTCCTAGGTGACGGGAACACTGAAGCTTTCTTT
.,.,TRBV7-2,TRBJ1-6,16,CASSRTGSPSNSPLHF,TGTGCCAGCAGCCGGACGGGGTCACCGAGTAATTCACCCCTCCACTTT
.,TRBD1,TRBV5-6,TRBJ1-1,16,CASSFMTGSMNTEAFF,TGTGCCAGCAGCTTTATGACAGGGAGCATGAACACTGAAGCTTTCTTT
.,.,TRBV24-1,TRBJ1-1,14,CATGSSGKNTEAFF,TGTGCCACTGGGTCTTCGGGAAAGAACACTGAAGCTTTCTTT